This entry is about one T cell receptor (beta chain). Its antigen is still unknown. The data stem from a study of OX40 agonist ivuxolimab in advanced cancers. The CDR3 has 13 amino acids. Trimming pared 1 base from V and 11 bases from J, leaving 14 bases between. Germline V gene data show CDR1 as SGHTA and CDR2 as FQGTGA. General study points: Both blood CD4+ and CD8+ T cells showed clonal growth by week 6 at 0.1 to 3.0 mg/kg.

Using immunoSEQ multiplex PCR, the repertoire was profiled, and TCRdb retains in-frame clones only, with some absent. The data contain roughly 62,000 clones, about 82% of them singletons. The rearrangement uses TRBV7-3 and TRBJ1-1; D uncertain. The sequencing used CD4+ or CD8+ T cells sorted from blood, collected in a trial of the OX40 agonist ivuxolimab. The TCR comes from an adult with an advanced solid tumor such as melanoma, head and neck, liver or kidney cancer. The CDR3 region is CASSLKPTGNAFF. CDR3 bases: TGTGCCAGCAGCTTAAAACCGACGGGGAATGCTTTCTTT.